The clone carrying this T cell receptor beta chain was picked up a small number of times. These data come from a study of blood T cell repertoires in COVID-19. Only in-frame clones appear in the TCRdb table, and some are missing; sequencing was by immunoSEQ multiplex PCR. In the table there are 120,000 to 150,000 clones, approximately 80% of which are singletons. The CDR3 consists of 16 residues. Germline V lookup: CDR1 SGHTA, CDR2 FQGNSA. V was shortened by 1 base and J by 0 bases, with 10 bases between the two germline ends. Sequencing used peripheral blood. The chain uses TRBV7-2 and TRBJ1-3, with D possibly being TRBD1 (5 bases). This TCR came from a human donor in a cohort sampled during active COVID-19. The CDR3 loop is CASSLGQPSSGNTIYF. The CDR3 DNA reads TGTGCCAGCAGCTTAGGACAGCCGAGCTCTGGAAACACCATATATTTT.